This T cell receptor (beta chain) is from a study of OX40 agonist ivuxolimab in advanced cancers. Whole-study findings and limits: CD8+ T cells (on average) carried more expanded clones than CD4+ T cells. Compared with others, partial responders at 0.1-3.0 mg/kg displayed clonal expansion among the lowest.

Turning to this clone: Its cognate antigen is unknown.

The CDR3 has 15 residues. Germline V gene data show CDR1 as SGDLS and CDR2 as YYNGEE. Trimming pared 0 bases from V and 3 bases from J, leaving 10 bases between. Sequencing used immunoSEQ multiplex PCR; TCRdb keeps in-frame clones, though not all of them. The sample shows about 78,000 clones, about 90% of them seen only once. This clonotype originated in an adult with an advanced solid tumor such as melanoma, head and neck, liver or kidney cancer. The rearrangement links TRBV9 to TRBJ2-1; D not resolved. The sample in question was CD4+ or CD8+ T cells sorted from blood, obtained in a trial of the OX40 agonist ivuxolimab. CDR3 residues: CASSVAADNYNEQFF. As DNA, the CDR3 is TGTGCCAGCAGCGTAGCGGCAGACAACTACAATGAGCAGTTCTTC.